The 23 T cell receptor beta chains listed next were all sequenced from one sample in a study of cytomegalovirus exposure and HLA in healthy donors. Primers for the PCR totalled 60 Vbeta and 13 Jbeta. TCRdb's copy holds only in-frame clones and misses some; the assay was immunoSEQ multiplex PCR. Here the sample spans 110,000 or so clones, around two thirds being singletons. Input material: PBMCs. These TCRs come from a human donor in good health.

The rearrangement links TRBV4-2 to TRBJ2-7; 7 bases line up with TRBD1. The trim removed 3 bases at V and 3 bases at J, leaving 5 bases unmatched. This CDR3 is 14 amino acids long. CDR1 LGHNA and CDR2 YNFKEQ come from the germline V gene. The CDR3 nucleotides read TGTGCCAGCAGCCATACAGGGGTTAGCTACGAGCAGTACTTC. Protein: CASSHTGVSYEQYF.

J is TRBJ1-1 and V is TRBV10-2; no reliable D call. V was cut by 8 bases and J by 11 bases, with 12 bases left in between. The CDR3 loop spans 10 amino acids. Per the germline V gene, CDR1 is WSHSY and CDR2 is SAAADI. The CDR3 here is CASGEVGAFF. The CDR3, as DNA: TGCGCCAGCGGAGAAGTGGGTGCTTTCTTT.

This CDR3 reads CASSSYGQGKSTEAFF. CDR3 DNA: TGTGCCAGCAGCTCATACGGACAGGGGAAAAGCACTGAAGCTTTCTTT. The chain joins TRBV5-6 to TRBJ1-1, with TRBD1 matching over 9 bases. The CDR3 loop spans 16 amino acids. The V segment lost 3 bases and the J segment 4 bases; nucleotides outside the gene matches: 10. CDR1 SGHDT and CDR2 YYEEEE come from the germline V gene. The whole variable domain, filled in from reference TRBV5-6 and TRBJ1-1, reads DAGVTQSPTHLIKTRGQQVTLRCSPKSGHDTVSWYQQALGQGPQFIFQYYEEEERQRGNFPDRFSGHQFPNYSSELNVNALLLGDSALYLCASSSYGQGKSTEAFFGQGTRLTVV.

The rearrangement uses TRBV5-6 and TRBJ2-7, with 9 bases lining up with TRBD1. This CDR3 has 15 residues. V was clipped by 4 bases and J by 5 bases; unmatched bases: 10. In germline, CDR1 is SGHDT, CDR2 YYEEEE. In DNA, the CDR3 is TGTGCCAGCAGCCGGTCGGGGACAGGGTCCCACGAGCAGTACTTC. Translation gives CASSRSGTGSHEQYF.

This clone was counted only a few times. The CDR3 DNA follows: TGTGCCAGCAGCTCCGGCACAGATACGCAGTATTTT. Protein sequence: CASSSGTDTQYF. V is TRBV11-3 and J is TRBJ2-3; D uncertain. The V and J ends lost 4 bases and 1 base respectively, with 3 bases between them. The CDR3 is 12 amino acids. Germline CDR1 is SGHNT and CDR2 is YENEEA.

J is TRBJ2-5 and V is TRBV19; TRBD2 matches at 15 bases. The V gene end was trimmed by 5 bases and the J gene end by 5 bases; junction bases not matched to a gene: 6. CDR3 length: 16 amino acids. Germline V gene lookup returns CDR1 LNHDA and CDR2 SQIVND (reference sequence). The CDR3 protein is CASSGTSGGPQETQYF. The CDR3 bases are TGTGCCAGTAGTGGGACTAGCGGGGGGCCCCAGGAGACCCAGTACTTC.

The chain is built from TRBV7-8 and TRBJ2-1, with D uncertain. V was trimmed by 4 bases and J by 4 bases, leaving 5 bases between them. CDR1 is SGHVS and CDR2 is FQNEAQ in the germline V gene. CDR3 length: 12 amino acids. The CDR3 here is CASSSVYNEQFF. Here the CDR3 DNA reads TGTGCCAGCAGCTCTGTTTACAATGAGCAGTTCTTC.

This chain links TRBV6-6 with TRBJ1-5; TRBD1 matches 7 bases. There are 14 residues in the CDR3. Trimming at V came to 6 bases and at J to 10 bases, leaving 12 bases not matched to a gene. Germline CDR1 and CDR2: MNHNY and SVGAGI (reference sequence). CDR3 protein: CASRTGTVQGPQHF. CDR3 coding DNA: TGTGCCAGCAGGACAGGGACGGTACAGGGTCCCCAGCATTTT.

The chain is built from TRBV19 and TRBJ1-5, with 9 bases that match TRBD1. The CDR3 spans 14 residues. The V gene end was trimmed by 6 bases and the J gene end by 6 bases; junction bases not matched to a gene: 6. CDR1 and CDR2 from the germline V gene are LNHDA and SQIVND (reference sequence). The CDR3 loop reads CASSTGGGGQPQHF. CDR3 in DNA: TGTGCCAGTAGCACAGGGGGCGGCGGTCAGCCCCAGCATTTT.

The chain's CDR3 is CASSRTGGETQYF. The DNA for the CDR3 is TGTGCCAGCAGCCGCACAGGGGGGGAGACCCAGTACTTC. V usage is TRBV2 and J usage is TRBJ2-5, with 8 bases lining up with TRBD1. V shed 6 bases, J shed 5 bases, and the junction held 5 bases outside the gene matches. The CDR3 runs to 13 residues. CDR1 is SNHLY and CDR2 is FYNNEI in the germline V gene.

The chain links TRBV5-6 to TRBJ1-3; 8 nucleotides align to TRBD1. This CDR3 is built from 16 residues. Germline CDR1 and CDR2: SGHDT and YYEEEE. Unmatched junction bases numbered 5, after V lost 1 base and J lost 2 bases. The CDR3 sequence is CASSLRQGIPGNTIYF. The CDR3 DNA reads as TGTGCCAGCAGCTTGCGACAGGGGATTCCTGGAAACACCATATATTTT.

The chain is built from TRBV30 and TRBJ1-3; 7 bases are a match to TRBD1. Germline-derived CDR1 and CDR2 are GTSNPN and SVGIG (reference sequence). V shed 5 bases and J 4 bases; nucleotides not matched to a gene: 20. The CDR3 sequence is 18 residues long. The CDR3 protein is CAWAHRALTGRSGNTIYF. The CDR3 region has the DNA TGTGCCTGGGCCCACCGCGCCCTGACAGGGAGATCCGGAAACACCATATATTTT.

This chain links TRBV6-1 with TRBJ2-1; a possible D gene is TRBD2 (7 bases). V lost 3 bases to trimming and J lost 7 bases, with 19 bases between them. This CDR3 is built from 16 residues. Germline V CDR1 and CDR2: MNHNS, SASEGT. In DNA, the CDR3 is TGTGCCAGCAGTGATGAGGGACTACCGAGGGGGAATGAGCAGTTCTTC. Its protein is CASSDEGLPRGNEQFF.

V usage is TRBV28 and J usage is TRBJ2-4; D unclear. This CDR3 is built from 15 residues. Germline CDR1 MDHEN, CDR2 SYDVKM. V dropped 5 bases and J dropped 5 bases, with 16 bases sitting between them. Written as DNA, the CDR3 is TGTGCCAGCAGTAGAGCCGCGAGGCTAGAAAACATTCAGTACTTC. Translated: CASSRAARLENIQYF. Using reference TRBV28 and TRBJ2-4 for the parts outside the CDR3, the full variable domain is DVKVTQSSRYLVKRTGEKVFLECVQDMDHENMFWYRQDPGLGLRLIYFSYDVKMKEKGDIPEGYSVSREKKERFSLILESASTNQTSMYLCASSRAARLENIQYFGAGTRLSVL.

The chain recombines TRBV7-2 with TRBJ1-5; 7 bases agree with TRBD1. The CDR3 contains 13 residues. The trim removed 5 bases at V and 6 bases at J, leaving 4 bases unmatched. Germline loops: CDR1 SGHTA, CDR2 FQGNSA. The CDR3 sequence: CASSPDRAQPQHF. Here the CDR3 DNA reads TGTGCCAGCAGCCCTGACAGGGCTCAGCCCCAGCATTTT. Full variable domain (rest looked up from reference TRBV7-2 and TRBJ1-5): GAGVSQSPSNKVTEKGKDVELRCDPISGHTALYWYRQSLGQGLEFLIYFQGNSAPDKSGLPSDRFSAERTGGSVSTLTIQRTQQEDSAVYLCASSPDRAQPQHFGDGTRLSIL.

The rearrangement links TRBV19 to TRBJ2-2, with D maybe TRBD1 (6 bases). The CDR3 is 15 residues long. Germline CDR1 reads LNHDA; CDR2 reads SQIVND (reference sequence). Trimming removed 5 bases at V and 2 bases at J, with 12 bases between. CDR3 coding DNA: TGTGCCAGTAGTTCCGGGACAATCAACACCGGGGAGCTGTTTTTT. Its protein product is CASSSGTINTGELFF.

This chain links TRBV14 with TRBJ2-3; D remains unclear. The ends were cut back, 2 bases at V and 6 bases at J, with 9 bases in the middle. Germline CDR1 is SGHDN and CDR2 is FVKESK. The CDR3 totals 13 residues. This CDR3 is CASSQFRSDTQYF. The CDR3 coding sequence is TGTGCCAGCAGCCAATTTAGATCCGATACGCAGTATTTT.

The rearrangement links TRBV19 to TRBJ1-5, with D uncertain. This CDR3 region has 17 residues. V gave up 6 bases and J gave up 2 bases, with 20 bases separating them. In germline, CDR1 is LNHDA, CDR2 SQIVND (reference sequence). The CDR3, as DNA: TGTGCCAGTAGATCGAGTAGGGCCCGGAGGGGCAATCAGCCCCAGCATTTT. This sequence encodes CASRSSRARRGNQPQHF.

The V call is TRBV6-5, the J call TRBJ1-1; D might be TRBD1 (6 bases). CDR1 MNHEY and CDR2 SVGAGI come from the germline V gene. The V end lost 1 base, the J end lost 1 base, and 7 bases lay between the germline ends. The CDR3 runs 14 residues. The CDR3 spells CASSYLGGNTEAFF. CDR3 bases: TGTGCCAGCAGTTACTTAGGGGGGAACACTGAAGCTTTCTTT.

This clone has a handful of counts. This chain links TRBV4-3 with TRBJ1-5; no clear D. Trimming stripped 1 base from V and 6 bases from J, with 7 bases between. Germline V CDR1 and CDR2: LGHNA, YSLEER. This CDR3 has 13 residues. The CDR3 region is CASSQGEGQPQHF. The CDR3 DNA is TGCGCCAGCAGCCAAGGCGAGGGTCAGCCCCAGCATTTT.

This clone was counted a single time. The V gene is TRBV6-1, the J gene TRBJ1-2, with a tentative D call TRBD1 (5 bases). Germline lookup yields CDR1 MNHNS and CDR2 SASEGT. Trimming removed 4 bases at V and 8 bases at J, with 14 bases between. CDR3 length: 13 residues. The CDR3 sequence is CASSGDWEQGYTF. The CDR3 DNA follows: TGTGCCAGCAGTGGGGACTGGGAACAAGGCTACACCTTC.

The chain links TRBV7-2 to TRBJ2-2; D is perhaps TRBD2 (6 bases). CDR3 size: 15 residues. The V end was cut by 3 bases, the J end by 1 base, with 9 bases between. Germline V gene lookup returns CDR1 SGHTA and CDR2 FQGNSA. CDR3 bases: TGTGCCAGCAGCTTGACTAGAGTGAACACCGGGGAGCTGTTTTTT. This gives the protein CASSLTRVNTGELFF.

This chain links TRBV6-5 with TRBJ1-1; D gene uncertain. The V end was cut by 2 bases, the J end by 4 bases, with 11 bases between. The CDR3 has 14 residues. In germline, CDR1 is MNHEY, CDR2 SVGAGI. CDR3 sequence (DNA): TGTGCCAGCAGTTACCATAGATCGGGCACTGAAGCTTTCTTT. The encoded protein is CASSYHRSGTEAFF.